The present entry profiles one TCR beta chain with its context. Its target is not known. J lost 8 bases, V lost 1 base, and 6 bases had no gene match. CDR3 length equals 15 residues. Germline V CDR1 and CDR2: PRHDT, FYEKMQ (reference sequence). These data are taken from a study of OX40 agonist ivuxolimab in advanced cancers. About the research overall: Patients' therapy was ivuxolimab, an antibody that acts as an agonist of OX40 (CD134). Three patients had partial responses: one hepatocellular carcinoma, two cutaneous melanoma.

General study results and limits: Clonal expansion was seen in CD4+ and CD8+ blood T cells by week 6 at 0.1 to 3.0 mg/kg.

Sequenced by immunoSEQ multiplex PCR; TCRdb stores in-frame clones only, minus some. The data hold about 19,000 clones, with 83% observed a single time. Sequences were derived from CD4+ or CD8+ T cells sorted from blood, sampled in a trial of the OX40 agonist ivuxolimab. The chain uses TRBV13 and TRBJ2-1; 9 bases agree with TRBD1. The clonotype was recovered from an adult with an advanced solid tumor such as melanoma, head and neck, liver or kidney cancer. CDR3 region: CASSLEGQGSYEQFF. In DNA, the CDR3 is TGTGCCAGCAGCTTAGAGGGACAGGGTTCCTATGAGCAGTTCTTC.